The TCR beta chain described here comes from a study of T cell responses to AZD1222 COVID-19 vaccine. Using immunoSEQ multiplex PCR, the repertoire was profiled, and TCRdb retains in-frame clones only, with some absent. The sample includes under 200,000 clones, about 90% seen only once; the top ten take roughly 4.4%. Concerning this clone itself: The antigen is not known.

This CDR3 comprises 13 residues. CDR1 is SEHNR and CDR2 is FQNEAQ in the germline V gene (reference sequence). Trimming stripped 1 base from V and 8 bases from J, with 11 bases between. Study-level findings and limits: Repertoires were obtained solely post-peak T cell response.

The material was peripheral blood, obtained on day 0 of MenACWY control vaccination. The J gene is TRBJ1-2, the V gene TRBV7-9, with D perhaps matching TRBD1 (5 bases). This TCR was recovered from an adult in good health. CDR3 sequence: CASSLVGGNGYTF. CDR3 DNA: TGTGCCAGCAGCTTAGTGGGGGGGAACGGCTACACCTTC.